This entry lists 28 T cell receptor beta chains sequenced from one sample in a study of Ad26.COV2.S vaccination and SARS-CoV-2 variants. The treatment: around 19 received Ad26.COV2.S at low or high dose, single or two shots; about 5 received placebo; per-sample allocation not given. Sample collection was performed on day 63 after the first vaccine or placebo injection. Data came from immunoSEQ multiplex PCR; TCRdb stores just in-frame clones and leaves some out. The top ten hold about 3.5% of the sample, which has a few hundred thousand clones, around 87% seen once. The starting material was peripheral blood, obtained in a trial of Ad26.COV2.S vaccine versus placebo. The receptors were sampled from a person aged 18-60 years who received the Ad26.COV2.S COVID-19 vaccine or a placebo.

This chain connects TRBV5-8 to TRBJ2-7, with D unresolved. V was shortened by 0 bases and J by 4 bases, with 11 bases between the two germline ends. CDR3 length: 14 residues. Looked up from germline, CDR1 is SGHTS and CDR2 is YDEGEE. In DNA form, the CDR3 reads TGTGCCAGCAGCTTGGGGCACCCCCCTTACGAGCAGTACTTC. This gives the protein CASSLGHPPYEQYF.

This clone was seen more than once but under ten times. For the CDR3, the DNA is TGTGCCAGCAGTGACTCCGGGGGAAGCTCCTACAATGAGCAGTTCTTC. Translating gives CASSDSGGSSYNEQFF. The V gene is TRBV6-4, the J gene TRBJ2-1; TRBD2 is a possible D gene (6 bases). The germline V gene has CDR1 MRHNA and CDR2 SNTAGT. V lost 0 bases and J lost 0, with 9 bases in between. The CDR3 spans 16 residues.

This clone has a single count. The genes are TRBV6-1 and TRBJ2-7; 11 nucleotides agree with TRBD1. This CDR3 comprises 16 residues. Germline V gene sequence: CDR1 MNHNS, CDR2 SASEGT. The V and J ends lost 3 bases and 6 bases, in that order; junction bases with no gene match: 10. CDR3 in DNA: TGTGCCAGCAGTGAGGTCGTAGGACAGGGGGCTGGCGAGCAGTACTTC. Its protein is CASSEVVGQGAGEQYF.

This chain joins TRBV29-1 and TRBJ2-5; D uncertain. Germline V lookup: CDR1 SQVTM, CDR2 ANQGSEA. The V gene lost 7 bases and the J gene lost 5 bases, with 8 bases spanning the gap. The CDR3 spans 10 residues. Written as DNA, the CDR3 is TGCAGCGCCCTTGGGGAGACCCAGTACTTC. This translates into CSALGETQYF.

V gene TRBV5-1 combines with J gene TRBJ2-1; D not resolved. CDR3 length equals 14 residues. Germline CDR1 is SGHRS and CDR2 is YFSETQ. V lost 4 bases and J 9 bases, leaving 17 bases between the germline ends. CDR3 amino acids: CASSPDRSRGEQFF. As DNA, the CDR3 is TGCGCCAGCAGCCCAGATAGATCCCGAGGTGAGCAGTTCTTC. Combining the CDR3 with reference TRBV5-1 and TRBJ2-1 gives the whole variable domain KAGVTQTPRYLIKTRGQQVTLSCSPISGHRSVSWYQQTPGQGLQFLFEYFSETQRNKGNFPGRFSGRQFSNSRSEMNVSTLELGDSALYLCASSPDRSRGEQFFGPGTRLTVL.

The chain recombines TRBV7-8 with TRBJ2-7; D uncertain. The CDR3 length is 12 residues. Germline assignment: CDR1 SGHVS and CDR2 FQNEAQ. V was trimmed by 5 bases and J by 0 bases, leaving 5 bases between them. Here the CDR3 DNA reads TGTGCCAGCAGCCAGAACTCCTACGAGCAGTACTTC. Its protein is CASSQNSYEQYF.

V and J are TRBV5-4 and TRBJ2-2, with D uncertain. The V end lost 0 bases, the J end lost 6 bases, and 9 bases lay between the germline ends. This CDR3 comprises 14 residues. Germline V gene data show CDR1 as SGHNT and CDR2 as YYREEE (reference sequence). DNA for the CDR3: TGTGCCAGCAGCTTGGATTACGGTCCCGGGGAGCTGTTTTTT. It encodes CASSLDYGPGELFF.

This clone appeared a single time. This rearrangement joins TRBV5-4 to TRBJ2-5; tentatively, D is TRBD1 or TRBD2 (5 bases each). Germline CDR1 is SGHNT and CDR2 is YYREEE (reference sequence). V was cut by 7 bases and J by 5 bases, with 15 bases left in between. This CDR3 comprises 13 residues. The CDR3 nucleotides are TGTGCCAGCGGAACCTGGGGGTGGGAGACCCAGTACTTC. It translates to CASGTWGWETQYF.

CDR3 loop: CAFRYRGGTGELFF. The CDR3 DNA reads as TGTGCCTTCCGTTACAGGGGTGGGACCGGGGAGCTGTTTTTT. The rearrangement joins TRBV5-4 to TRBJ2-2, with 7 nucleotides matching TRBD1. CDR3 size: 14 residues. Germline V gene sequence: CDR1 SGHNT, CDR2 YYREEE (reference sequence). Unmatched junction bases numbered 11, after V lost 10 bases and J lost 5 bases.

This rearrangement joins TRBV19 to TRBJ2-7, with 9 bases identical to TRBD2. Germline V CDR1 and CDR2: LNHDA, SQIVND (reference sequence). Trimming cost V 5 bases and J 3 bases; bases outside gene matches: 5. This CDR3 has 14 residues. CDR3 in amino acids: CASSLAGANYEQYF. The DNA for the CDR3 is TGTGCCAGTAGTTTAGCGGGGGCGAACTACGAGCAGTACTTC.

The V and J genes are TRBV28 and TRBJ1-1; no reliable D call. Trimming removed 5 bases from V and 1 base from J, with 11 bases in between. The germline CDR1 and CDR2 sequences are MDHEN and SYDVKM. CDR3 length equals 14 residues. In DNA, the CDR3 is TGTGCCAGCAGTCTCTCCCCCAGGAACACTGAAGCTTTCTTT. Encoded protein: CASSLSPRNTEAFF. Variable domain in full (rest from reference TRBV28 and TRBJ1-1): DVKVTQSSRYLVKRTGEKVFLECVQDMDHENMFWYRQDPGLGLRLIYFSYDVKMKEKGDIPEGYSVSREKKERFSLILESASTNQTSMYLCASSLSPRNTEAFFGQGTRLTVV.

V gene TRBV29-1 combines with J gene TRBJ1-2; TRBD1 is a possible D gene (6 bases). Germline V gives CDR1 SQVTM, CDR2 ANQGSEA. The CDR3 length is 14 residues. Trimming cost V 4 bases and J 5 bases, with 17 bases left between them. CDR3 sequence (DNA): TGCAGCGTTGGGGAGGGCCAAGGGGGTTATGGCTACACCTTC. Translated, it gives CSVGEGQGGYGYTF.

The chain joins TRBV3-1 (or the pseudogene TRBV3-2) to TRBJ1-1, with no clear D. The CDR3 consists of 12 residues. The germline gives CDR1 LGHDT, CDR2 YNNKEL (reference sequence). V lost 4 bases and J 0 bases, leaving 3 bases between the germline ends. CDR3 protein: CASSRMNTEAFF. As DNA, the CDR3 is TGTGCCAGCAGCCGAATGAACACTGAAGCTTTCTTT.

About this clone: Other DNA sequences in this sample translate to the same CDR3. J is TRBJ1-1 and V is TRBV30, with D hard to call. The V gene's germline CDR1 is GTSNPN and CDR2 SVGIG (reference sequence). This CDR3 has 13 amino acids. V shed 0 bases and J shed 2 bases, with 7 bases lying between them. CDR3 region: CAWSVPRNTEAFF. The CDR3 nucleotides read TGTGCCTGGAGTGTACCCAGAAACACTGAAGCTTTCTTT.

This clone was seen only once. The chain is built from TRBV6-2 or TRBV6-3 and TRBJ1-2; TRBD1 might be the D (5 bases). Germline V gene data show CDR1 as MNHEY and CDR2 as SVGEGT. V lost 5 bases and J 4 bases, leaving 14 bases between the germline ends. This CDR3 has 14 amino acids. Here the CDR3 reads CASSRRTGPYGYTF. The CDR3 DNA is TGTGCCAGCAGTAGACGGACGGGACCCTATGGCTACACCTTC.

V gene TRBV4-3 combines with J gene TRBJ1-2; 10 nucleotides match TRBD1. V lost 5 bases and J lost 8; bases outside the gene matches: 8. The CDR3 spans 14 residues. CDR1 is LGHNA, CDR2 YSLEER, per germline. The CDR3 DNA is TGCGCCAGCAGCGCCGGGACAGGGGATTGGGGCTACACCTTC. Translation gives CASSAGTGDWGYTF.

The rearrangement joins TRBV2 to TRBJ2-7; the D gene could be TRBD1 or TRBD2 (5 bases each). The germline CDR1 and CDR2 sequences are SNHLY and FYNNEI. V was pared by 8 bases and J by 4 bases, with 6 bases between. This CDR3 region has 10 residues. The CDR3 coding sequence is TGTGCCAGCGGGGGATACGAGCAGTACTTC. This translates into CASGGYEQYF.

This rearrangement joins TRBV7-2 to TRBJ2-2, with 15 positions matching TRBD2. The V and J ends lost 5 bases and 5 bases, in that order; junction bases with no gene match: 6. The CDR3 is made up of 17 amino acids. Germline loops: CDR1 SGHTA, CDR2 FQGNSA. The CDR3 protein is CASSRTSGGAYTGELFF. DNA of the CDR3: TGTGCCAGCAGCCGGACTAGCGGGGGGGCGTATACCGGGGAGCTGTTTTTT.

This chain joins TRBV27 and TRBJ2-7, with 10 bases aligning to TRBD2. V dropped 5 bases and J dropped 3; count of bases not matched to a gene: 4. Looked up from germline, CDR1 is MNHEY and CDR2 is SMNVEV (reference sequence). The CDR3 consists of 14 residues. DNA for the CDR3: TGTGCCAGCAGTCCGCGACTAGCGGGCTACGAGCAGTACTTC. Translation gives CASSPRLAGYEQYF.

The chain carries TRBV10-3 and TRBJ2-1, with D possibly TRBD2 on 7 matching bases. Between the trimmed V and J ends, which lost 0 bases and 6 bases, there was a span of 12 bases. Germline lookup yields CDR1 ENHRY and CDR2 SYGVKD. The CDR3 consists of 15 residues. The CDR3 loop reads CAISESGGPGNEQFF. In DNA form, the CDR3 reads TGTGCCATCAGTGAGTCGGGGGGGCCAGGCAATGAGCAGTTCTTC.

This rearrangement joins TRBV6-6 to TRBJ2-3, with 8 bases fitting TRBD1. Germline CDR1 is MNHNY and CDR2 is SVGAGI (reference sequence). V lost 7 bases and J lost 0; bases outside the gene matches: 9. CDR3 length: 16 amino acids. The CDR3 sequence is CASIRPTGESTDTQYF. DNA of the CDR3: TGTGCCAGCATTCGGCCGACAGGGGAGAGCACAGATACGCAGTATTTT.

The chain uses TRBV11-3 and TRBJ2-1; TRBD1 matches at 10 bases. The CDR3 is made up of 14 amino acids. V shed 4 bases and J 9 bases; nucleotides not matched to a gene: 6. CDR1 is SGHNT and CDR2 is YENEEA in the germline V gene. The chain's CDR3 is CASSSGQGTGEQFF. DNA of the CDR3: TGTGCCAGCAGCTCGGGACAGGGGACCGGTGAGCAGTTCTTC.

V is TRBV5-6 and J is TRBJ1-4, with unresolved D. The CDR3 sequence is 15 residues long. From germline, CDR1 is SGHDT and CDR2 YYEEEE. V gave up 2 bases and J gave up 7 bases, with 15 bases separating them. The CDR3 region has the DNA TGTGCCAGCAGCTTCAATCCTGGACGGGGTGAAAAACTGTTTTTT. It encodes CASSFNPGRGEKLFF.

This clone was seen only once. The chain uses TRBV23-1 and TRBJ2-7; possibly TRBD1 for D (6 bases). Being an ORF, TRBV23-1 has a function that is uncertain. CDR3 length: 14 residues. The V end was cut by 4 bases, the J end by 1 base, with 11 bases between. CDR3 region: CASSLRTESYEQYF. The CDR3 DNA is TGCGCCAGCAGTCTTAGGACAGAATCCTACGAGCAGTACTTC.

This clone appeared once. This chain joins TRBV9 and TRBJ2-7; TRBD2 matches 8 bases. The junction had 5 bases not matched to a gene; V was cut back by 0 bases and J by 3 bases. The CDR3 totals 15 residues. The V gene's germline CDR1 is SGDLS and CDR2 YYNGEE. The DNA of the CDR3 is TGTGCCAGCAGCGTAGACGGCGGGGGGCTCTACGAGCAGTACTTC. It yields the protein CASSVDGGGLYEQYF.

This chain connects TRBV18 to TRBJ1-1; weak D call: TRBD1 (6 bases). There are 15 residues in the CDR3. V dropped 1 base and J dropped 1 base, with 10 bases sitting between them. Germline assignment: CDR1 KGHSH and CDR2 LQKENI. CDR3 nucleotide sequence: TGTGCCAGCTCACCACGCAGGGGCAAGAACACTGAAGCTTTCTTT. Translation: CASSPRRGKNTEAFF.

V and J are TRBV19 and TRBJ1-5, with TRBD1 as a possible D gene (5 bases). CDR1 is LNHDA, CDR2 SQIVND, per germline (reference sequence). This CDR3 comprises 17 residues. Trimming pared 4 bases from V and 9 bases from J, leaving 25 bases between. Here the CDR3 reads CASSTISGAGDPRPQHF. The CDR3, as DNA: TGTGCCAGTAGTACAATAAGTGGGGCGGGTGACCCTCGGCCCCAGCATTTT.

This chain connects TRBV27 to TRBJ2-5; 7 bases line up with TRBD2. Germline values: CDR1 MNHEY, CDR2 SMNVEV (reference sequence). The CDR3 contains 15 residues. V gave up 0 bases and J gave up 5 bases; unmatched junction bases: 6. This CDR3 reads CASSLSWRGGETQYF. The DNA for the CDR3 is TGTGCCAGCAGTTTATCGTGGCGGGGAGGGGAGACCCAGTACTTC.